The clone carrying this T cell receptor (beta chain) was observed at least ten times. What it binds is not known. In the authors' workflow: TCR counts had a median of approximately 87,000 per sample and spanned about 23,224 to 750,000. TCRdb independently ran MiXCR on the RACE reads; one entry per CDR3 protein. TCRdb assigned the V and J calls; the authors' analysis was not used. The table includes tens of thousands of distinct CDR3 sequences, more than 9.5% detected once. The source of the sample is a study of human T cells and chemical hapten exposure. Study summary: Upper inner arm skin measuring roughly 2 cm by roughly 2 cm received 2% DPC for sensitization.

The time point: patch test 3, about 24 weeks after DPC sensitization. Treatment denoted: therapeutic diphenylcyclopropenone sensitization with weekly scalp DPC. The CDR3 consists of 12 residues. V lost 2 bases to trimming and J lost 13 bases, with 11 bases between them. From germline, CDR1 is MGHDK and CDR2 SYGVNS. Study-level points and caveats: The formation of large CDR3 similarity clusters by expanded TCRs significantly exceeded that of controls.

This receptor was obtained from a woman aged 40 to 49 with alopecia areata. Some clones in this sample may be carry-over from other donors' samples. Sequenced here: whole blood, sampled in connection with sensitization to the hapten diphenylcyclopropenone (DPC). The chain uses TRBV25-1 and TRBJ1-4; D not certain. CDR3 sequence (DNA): TGTGCCAGCAGTGAACCGAACAGCCCACTGTTTTTT. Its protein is CASSEPNSPLFF.